The 9 T cell receptor beta chains below come from one sample, sequenced in a study of T cell changes during pregnancy in multiple sclerosis. Generated by immunoSEQ multiplex PCR, the TCRdb table keeps only in-frame clones and is missing some. The table lists tens of thousands of clones, 92% of them singletons. Source: peripheral blood, taken in the third trimester of pregnancy. These receptors were obtained from a female donor in good health, enrolled as a control in a pregnancy study.

The chain is built from TRBV5-6 and TRBJ2-1; the match to TRBD1 covers 7 bases. CDR1 and CDR2 (germline): SGHDT, YYEEEE. V was clipped by 4 bases and J by 6 bases; unmatched bases: 13. The CDR3 loop spans 16 amino acids. The CDR3 bases are TGTGCCAGCAGCCCCGACGACAGGGAACGCTTCAATGAGCAGTTCTTC. It is translated as CASSPDDRERFNEQFF. Full variable domain (outside the CDR3, taken from reference TRBV5-6 and TRBJ2-1): DAGVTQSPTHLIKTRGQQVTLRCSPKSGHDTVSWYQQALGQGPQFIFQYYEEEERQRGNFPDRFSGHQFPNYSSELNVNALLLGDSALYLCASSPDDRERFNEQFFGPGTRLTVL.

V gene TRBV18 combines with J gene TRBJ2-5; D possibly corresponds to TRBD2 (5 bases). With 3 bases removed from V and 4 bases from J, the gap between germline ends came to 18 bases. Germline CDR1 KGHSH, CDR2 LQKENI. The CDR3 is 16 residues long. CDR3 sequence: CASSPQGSQVGETQYF. CDR3 sequence (DNA): TGTGCCAGCTCACCTCAAGGGAGCCAGGTCGGAGAGACCCAGTACTTC.

The CDR3 sequence: CASSLALTGMSSYEQYF. The CDR3 bases are TGTGCCAGCAGCTTGGCCCTGACAGGGATGAGCTCCTACGAGCAGTACTTC. The chain carries TRBV5-5 and TRBJ2-7, with 7 positions matching TRBD1. Germline lookup yields CDR1 SGHKS and CDR2 YYEKEE (reference sequence). Unmatched junction bases numbered 9, after V lost 0 bases and J lost 0 bases. The CDR3 spans 17 residues.

This chain joins TRBV7-9 and TRBJ2-5, with no clear D. The germline V gene has CDR1 SEHNR and CDR2 FQNEAQ (reference sequence). The length of the CDR3 is 13 residues. V gave up 1 base and J gave up 3 bases, with 6 bases separating them. The CDR3 sequence: CASSLDMEETQYF. The CDR3 bases are TGTGCCAGCAGCTTAGACATGGAAGAGACCCAGTACTTC.

The genes are TRBV5-1 and TRBJ2-1; D perhaps matches TRBD1 (6 bases). V was trimmed by 0 bases and J by 5 bases, leaving 9 bases between them. Germline V gene lookup returns CDR1 SGHRS and CDR2 YFSETQ. The CDR3 extends over 14 amino acids. CDR3 residues: CASSLGQENNEQFF. DNA for the CDR3: TGCGCCAGCAGCTTGGGACAGGAGAACAATGAGCAGTTCTTC.

The chain recombines TRBV28 with TRBJ1-2; D perhaps matches TRBD1 (5 bases). The CDR3 has 15 residues. V lost 4 bases and J lost 4, with 16 bases in between. The germline gives CDR1 MDHEN, CDR2 SYDVKM. The CDR3 DNA sequence: TGTGCCAGCAGTTCAGGGTCAAGTAACCCCTATGGCTACACCTTC. Protein sequence: CASSSGSSNPYGYTF.

This chain uses TRBV18 with TRBJ1-3; no firm D call. V was cut by 3 bases and J by 0 bases, with 12 bases left in between. This CDR3 has 16 amino acids. Germline V gene lookup returns CDR1 KGHSH and CDR2 LQKENI. The CDR3 DNA is TGTGCCAGCTCACCGTCGAACTCAAACTCTGGAAACACCATATATTTT. The encoded protein is CASSPSNSNSGNTIYF.

The chain recombines TRBV10-3 with TRBJ2-1; the D gene is possibly TRBD1 (6 bases). The germline gives CDR1 ENHRY, CDR2 SYGVKD. The CDR3 is made up of 11 amino acids. Trimming cost V 5 bases and J 7 bases, with 6 bases left between them. The CDR3 DNA sequence: TGTGCCATCAGTAGGGGGAATGAGCAGTTCTTC. As protein: CAISRGNEQFF.

With respect to this clone: Other DNA sequences from this sample encode an identical CDR3 as well. The chain has TRBV30 and TRBJ1-2; 9 positions agree with TRBD1. V was clipped by 3 bases and J by 7 bases; unmatched bases: 9. Germline V gene sequence: CDR1 GTSNPN, CDR2 SVGIG (reference sequence). The CDR3 consists of 14 residues. The CDR3 loop reads CAWRAQGAGVGYTF. CDR3 nucleotides: TGTGCCTGGAGGGCACAGGGGGCAGGGGTTGGCTACACCTTC.